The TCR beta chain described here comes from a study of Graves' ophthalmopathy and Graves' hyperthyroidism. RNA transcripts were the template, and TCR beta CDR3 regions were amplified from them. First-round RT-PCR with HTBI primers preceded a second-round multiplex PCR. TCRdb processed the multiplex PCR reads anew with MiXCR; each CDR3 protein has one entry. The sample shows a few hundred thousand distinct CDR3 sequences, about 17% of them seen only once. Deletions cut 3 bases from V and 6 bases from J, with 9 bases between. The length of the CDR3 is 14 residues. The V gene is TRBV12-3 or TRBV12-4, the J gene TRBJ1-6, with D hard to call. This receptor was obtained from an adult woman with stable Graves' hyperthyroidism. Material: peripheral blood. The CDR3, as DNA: TGTGCCAGCAGTTTCGGACCGTCTAATTCACCCCTCCACTTT. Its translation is CASSFGPSNSPLHF.